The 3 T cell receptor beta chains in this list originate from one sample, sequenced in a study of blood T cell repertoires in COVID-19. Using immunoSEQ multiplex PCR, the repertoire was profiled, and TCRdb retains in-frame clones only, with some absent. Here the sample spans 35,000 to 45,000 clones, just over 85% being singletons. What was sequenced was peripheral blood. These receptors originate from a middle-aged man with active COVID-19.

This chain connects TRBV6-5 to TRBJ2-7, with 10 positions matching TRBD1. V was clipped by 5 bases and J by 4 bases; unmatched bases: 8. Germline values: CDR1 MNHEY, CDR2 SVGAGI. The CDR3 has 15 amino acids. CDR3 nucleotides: TGTGCCAGCAGTCTCCGGGACAGGGGTATTTACGAGCAGTACTTC. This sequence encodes CASSLRDRGIYEQYF.

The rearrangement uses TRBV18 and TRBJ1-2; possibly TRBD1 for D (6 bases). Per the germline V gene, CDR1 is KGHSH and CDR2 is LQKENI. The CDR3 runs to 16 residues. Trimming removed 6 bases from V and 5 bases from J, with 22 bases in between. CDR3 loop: CASSPGQSGRGYGYTF. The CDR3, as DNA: TGTGCCAGCTCCCCCGGACAGTCCGGTCGGGGTTATGGCTACACCTTC.

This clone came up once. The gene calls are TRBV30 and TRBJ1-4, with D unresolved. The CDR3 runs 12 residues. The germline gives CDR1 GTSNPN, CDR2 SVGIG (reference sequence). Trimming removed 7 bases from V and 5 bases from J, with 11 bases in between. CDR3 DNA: TGTGCCTTGACCGGAGCGAATGAAAAACTGTTTTTT. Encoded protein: CALTGANEKLFF.